This T cell receptor beta chain was captured by sequencing in a study of identical twins. The study's findings and limits: Cord blood beta clonotypes that were abundant carried fewer insertions, and memory repertoires showed no such trend.

The CDR3 consists of 13 residues. CDR1 and CDR2 (germline): SGHNT, YYREEE (reference sequence). V lost 4 bases and J lost 8, with 12 bases in between. Comments on this clonotype: Its specificity is not known.

MiXCR, run by TCRdb on the 5' RACE reads, gives a single entry per CDR3 protein. Of about 240,000 distinct CDR3 sequences listed, roughly a tenth are singletons. This rearrangement joins TRBV5-4 to TRBJ2-2; D call uncertain. This clonotype was obtained from a man aged 45-60 years in good health. The sequenced sample consisted of memory T cells sorted from blood. The CDR3 DNA is TGTGCCAGCAGCCCCGCTTCACCAGGGGAGCTGTTTTTT. Protein sequence: CASSPASPGELFF.